This T cell receptor beta chain appears in the sequencing data of a study of OX40 agonist ivuxolimab in advanced cancers. Study at large: Eligibility admitted prior anti-PD-1, anti-PD-L1 or anti-CTLA-4 therapy; 40% had some.

In germline, CDR1 is WNHNN, CDR2 SYGVQD (reference sequence). Germline trimming cut 6 bases from V and 2 bases from J; bases unmatched to any gene: 8. This CDR3 contains 15 residues. Sequenced by immunoSEQ multiplex PCR; TCRdb stores in-frame clones only, minus some. The sample shows 96,000 or so clones, about 80% of them seen only once. The cohort excluded patients with autoimmune disease history or systemic immunosuppression. This clone has only a few counts. This chain uses TRBV10-1 with TRBJ1-1; 8 nucleotides match TRBD1. The TCR originated in an adult with an advanced solid tumor such as melanoma, head and neck, liver or kidney cancer. This sample comprised CD4+ or CD8+ T cells sorted from blood, obtained in a trial of the OX40 agonist ivuxolimab. As DNA, the CDR3 is TGCGCCAGCAGCCCCGGGACAGGAGATAACACTGAAGCTTTCTTT. Protein product: CASSPGTGDNTEAFF.